Each of the 19 T cell receptor beta chains below was sequenced from the same sample in a study of blood T cell repertoires in COVID-19. Sequencing used immunoSEQ multiplex PCR; TCRdb keeps in-frame clones, though not all of them. The repertoire consists of 250,000 or so clones, with around 84% occurring once and the leading ten covering about 7.6%. Sequencing was performed on peripheral blood. These receptors came from a woman in her sixties or seventies with active or convalescent COVID-19.

The chain carries TRBV19 and TRBJ1-2; 8 bases line up with TRBD1. The ends lost 2 bases at V and 8 bases at J; junction bases unmatched: 4. The germline V gene encodes CDR1 LNHDA and CDR2 SQIVND (reference sequence). The CDR3 is 13 residues long. The CDR3 region has the DNA TGTGCCAGTAGTATACTACAGGGGGTCGGCTACACCTTC. Protein sequence: CASSILQGVGYTF.

Note on this clone: The junction differs from germline at one of its ends, possibly a read error. The chain recombines TRBV5-4 with TRBJ2-5, with 9 bases lining up with TRBD1. This CDR3 has 14 residues. The germline V gene encodes CDR1 SGHNT and CDR2 YYREEE (reference sequence). The CDR3 loop reads CASSLGQGGLTQYF. Here the CDR3 DNA reads TGTGCCAGCAGTTTGGGACAGGGAGGTTTGACCCAGTACTTC.

This clone was found a few times. J is TRBJ1-2 and V is TRBV27; possible D gene TRBD1, 6 bases. The CDR3 has 12 residues. The ends were cut back, 6 bases at V and 6 bases at J, with 11 bases in the middle. Germline V gene data show CDR1 as MNHEY and CDR2 as SMNVEV (reference sequence). The DNA for the CDR3 is TGTGCCAGCAGAACAGGGAGCGATGGCTACACCTTC. Translation gives CASRTGSDGYTF.

This rearrangement joins TRBV6-5 to TRBJ1-5; D perhaps matches TRBD1 (5 bases). The CDR3 has 13 residues. The V end was cut by 6 bases, the J end by 6 bases, with 12 bases between. Per the germline V gene, CDR1 is MNHEY and CDR2 is SVGAGI. CDR3 in amino acids: CASRGDSPQPQHF. Written as DNA, the CDR3 is TGTGCCAGCAGAGGGGATAGCCCTCAGCCCCAGCATTTT.

This sequence joins TRBV2 and TRBJ2-1; weak D call: TRBD2 (5 bases). The V end lost 6 bases, the J end lost 7 bases, and 19 bases lay between the germline ends. Germline loops: CDR1 SNHLY, CDR2 FYNNEI. CDR3 size: 15 residues. The CDR3 region is CASRINLRTENEQFF. CDR3 DNA sequence: TGTGCCAGCAGGATAAACCTGAGGACTGAGAATGAGCAGTTCTTC.

The CDR3 region has the DNA TGTGCCAGCAGCTTTATGGGACTAGCGGGCTACGAGCAGTACTTC. Amino acids: CASSFMGLAGYEQYF. The rearrangement links TRBV7-8 to TRBJ2-7; TRBD2 matches at 12 bases. The V gene end was trimmed by 3 bases and the J gene end by 3 bases; junction bases not matched to a gene: 3. This CDR3 has 15 residues. Looked up from germline, CDR1 is SGHVS and CDR2 is FQNEAQ.

This clone was counted only a few times. This chain uses TRBV19 with TRBJ2-2; TRBD2 matches 9 bases. The CDR3 spans 15 residues. Germline CDR1 reads LNHDA; CDR2 reads SQIVND (reference sequence). The junction had 10 bases not matched to a gene; V was cut back by 7 bases and J by 7 bases. Here the CDR3 reads CASIMAGGQGGELFF. In DNA, the CDR3 is TGTGCCAGTATAATGGCGGGGGGGCAAGGCGGGGAGCTGTTTTTT.

CDR3 sequence: CASSYSGGGNTGELFF. CDR3 sequence (DNA): TGTGCCAGCAGCTACAGCGGGGGTGGGAACACCGGGGAGCTGTTTTTT. J is TRBJ2-2 and V is TRBV7-9; TRBD2 matches at 8 bases. V was clipped by 4 bases and J by 1 base; unmatched bases: 5. CDR1 is SEHNR and CDR2 is FQNEAQ in the germline V gene (reference sequence). This CDR3 is 16 amino acids long.

This clone was recorded only once. The chain uses TRBV5-1 and TRBJ1-4; 9 bases fit TRBD1. V dropped 7 bases and J dropped 0; count of bases not matched to a gene: 7. The CDR3 contains 16 residues. Per the germline V gene, CDR1 is SGHRS and CDR2 is YFSETQ. The CDR3 protein is CASCAGTGTTNEKLFF. The DNA of the CDR3 is TGCGCCAGCTGCGCCGGGACAGGGACAACTAATGAAAAACTGTTTTTT.

V usage is TRBV6-5 and J usage is TRBJ2-5; 8 bases map to TRBD1. The CDR3 spans 15 residues. Germline V gives CDR1 MNHEY, CDR2 SVGAGI. Trimming removed 4 bases from V and 4 bases from J; junction bases left unmatched: 8. CDR3 sequence: CASSSGGERGETQYF. In nucleotides, the CDR3 is TGTGCCAGCAGTTCAGGGGGCGAAAGGGGAGAGACCCAGTACTTC.

Details on this clone: Germline is not matched at one junction end, which may reflect a read error. V usage is TRBV19 and J usage is TRBJ1-1; 7 bases match TRBD1. The CDR3 totals 15 residues. CDR1 and CDR2 (germline): LNHDA, SQIVND (reference sequence). In DNA, the CDR3 is TGTGCCAGTAGTATAGGACTACGACAGGGTTTTTTCGGGATCTTT. Translation gives CASSIGLRQGFFGIF.

The V and J genes are TRBV11-2 and TRBJ2-3, with a weak D call TRBD2 (7 bases). CDR3 length: 14 residues. Trimming left V 3 bases short and J 5 bases short, with 12 bases between. CDR1 is SGHAT, CDR2 FQNNGV, per germline. CDR3 region: CASSFGGGRDTQYF. The CDR3, as DNA: TGTGCCAGCAGCTTCGGCGGGGGCCGAGATACGCAGTATTTT.

The genes are TRBV11-3 and TRBJ2-6; D perhaps matches TRBD1 (5 bases). Trimming pared 1 base from V and 7 bases from J, leaving 11 bases between. Germline CDR1 reads SGHNT; CDR2 reads YENEEA. The CDR3 covers 15 residues. In nucleotides, the CDR3 is TGTGCCAGCAGCTTAGGGGCACAGGCTGCCAACGTCCTGACTTTC. It translates to CASSLGAQAANVLTF.

The chain links TRBV28 to TRBJ2-5; 8 bases match TRBD1. After removal of 8 bases from V and 5 bases from J, the junction contained 10 bases not matched to a gene. This CDR3 spans 14 amino acids. CDR1 MDHEN and CDR2 SYDVKM come from the germline V gene. The CDR3 reads CASFRGRLEETQYF. CDR3 nucleotides: TGTGCCAGCTTCAGGGGGCGCTTGGAGGAGACCCAGTACTTC.

Note on this clone: The sample carries other DNA sequences with the same CDR3. This rearrangement joins TRBV5-4 to TRBJ2-7, with a weak D call TRBD2 (5 bases). The CDR3 length is 13 residues. Trimming cost V 0 bases and J 4 bases, with 8 bases left between them. Germline loops: CDR1 SGHNT, CDR2 YYREEE (reference sequence). The CDR3 sequence is CASSLAGSYEQYF. CDR3 DNA sequence: TGTGCCAGCAGCTTGGCGGGGTCTTACGAGCAGTACTTC.

The chain has TRBV24-1 and TRBJ1-5; TRBD1 matches 8 bases. The junction had 5 bases not matched to a gene; V was cut back by 11 bases and J by 6 bases. This CDR3 is 12 amino acids long. Germline V lookup: CDR1 KGHDR, CDR2 SFDVKD. In nucleotides, the CDR3 is TGTGCCAGCCAGGGGGCAGGTCAGCCCCAGCATTTT. Amino acids: CASQGAGQPQHF.

This sequence joins TRBV23-1 and TRBJ1-1; a possible D gene is TRBD1 (6 bases). TRBV23-1 is an ORF; its function is uncertain. V was clipped by 3 bases and J by 11 bases, with 34 bases between them. The CDR3 spans 19 residues. The CDR3: CASSQGGTGTFIGGLHAFF. The CDR3 coding sequence is TGCGCCAGCAGTCAGGGGGGTACTGGGACTTTTATAGGGGGACTACACGCTTTCTTT.

This rearrangement joins TRBV25-1 to TRBJ1-2; D unresolved. Trimming removed 1 base from V and 3 bases from J, with 9 bases in between. The CDR3 has 14 amino acids. The V gene's germline CDR1 is MGHDK and CDR2 SYGVNS. The CDR3 loop reads CASSEFPEDYGYTF. As DNA, the CDR3 is TGTGCCAGCAGTGAATTTCCAGAGGACTATGGCTACACCTTC.

The chain is built from TRBV19 and TRBJ2-2, with D perhaps matching TRBD1 (6 bases). The CDR3 runs 14 residues. V shed 5 bases and J shed 4 bases, with 11 bases lying between them. Germline CDR1 reads LNHDA; CDR2 reads SQIVND (reference sequence). CDR3: CASSRRGGTGELFF. In DNA form, the CDR3 reads TGTGCCAGTAGTCGGAGAGGGGGCACCGGGGAGCTGTTTTTT.